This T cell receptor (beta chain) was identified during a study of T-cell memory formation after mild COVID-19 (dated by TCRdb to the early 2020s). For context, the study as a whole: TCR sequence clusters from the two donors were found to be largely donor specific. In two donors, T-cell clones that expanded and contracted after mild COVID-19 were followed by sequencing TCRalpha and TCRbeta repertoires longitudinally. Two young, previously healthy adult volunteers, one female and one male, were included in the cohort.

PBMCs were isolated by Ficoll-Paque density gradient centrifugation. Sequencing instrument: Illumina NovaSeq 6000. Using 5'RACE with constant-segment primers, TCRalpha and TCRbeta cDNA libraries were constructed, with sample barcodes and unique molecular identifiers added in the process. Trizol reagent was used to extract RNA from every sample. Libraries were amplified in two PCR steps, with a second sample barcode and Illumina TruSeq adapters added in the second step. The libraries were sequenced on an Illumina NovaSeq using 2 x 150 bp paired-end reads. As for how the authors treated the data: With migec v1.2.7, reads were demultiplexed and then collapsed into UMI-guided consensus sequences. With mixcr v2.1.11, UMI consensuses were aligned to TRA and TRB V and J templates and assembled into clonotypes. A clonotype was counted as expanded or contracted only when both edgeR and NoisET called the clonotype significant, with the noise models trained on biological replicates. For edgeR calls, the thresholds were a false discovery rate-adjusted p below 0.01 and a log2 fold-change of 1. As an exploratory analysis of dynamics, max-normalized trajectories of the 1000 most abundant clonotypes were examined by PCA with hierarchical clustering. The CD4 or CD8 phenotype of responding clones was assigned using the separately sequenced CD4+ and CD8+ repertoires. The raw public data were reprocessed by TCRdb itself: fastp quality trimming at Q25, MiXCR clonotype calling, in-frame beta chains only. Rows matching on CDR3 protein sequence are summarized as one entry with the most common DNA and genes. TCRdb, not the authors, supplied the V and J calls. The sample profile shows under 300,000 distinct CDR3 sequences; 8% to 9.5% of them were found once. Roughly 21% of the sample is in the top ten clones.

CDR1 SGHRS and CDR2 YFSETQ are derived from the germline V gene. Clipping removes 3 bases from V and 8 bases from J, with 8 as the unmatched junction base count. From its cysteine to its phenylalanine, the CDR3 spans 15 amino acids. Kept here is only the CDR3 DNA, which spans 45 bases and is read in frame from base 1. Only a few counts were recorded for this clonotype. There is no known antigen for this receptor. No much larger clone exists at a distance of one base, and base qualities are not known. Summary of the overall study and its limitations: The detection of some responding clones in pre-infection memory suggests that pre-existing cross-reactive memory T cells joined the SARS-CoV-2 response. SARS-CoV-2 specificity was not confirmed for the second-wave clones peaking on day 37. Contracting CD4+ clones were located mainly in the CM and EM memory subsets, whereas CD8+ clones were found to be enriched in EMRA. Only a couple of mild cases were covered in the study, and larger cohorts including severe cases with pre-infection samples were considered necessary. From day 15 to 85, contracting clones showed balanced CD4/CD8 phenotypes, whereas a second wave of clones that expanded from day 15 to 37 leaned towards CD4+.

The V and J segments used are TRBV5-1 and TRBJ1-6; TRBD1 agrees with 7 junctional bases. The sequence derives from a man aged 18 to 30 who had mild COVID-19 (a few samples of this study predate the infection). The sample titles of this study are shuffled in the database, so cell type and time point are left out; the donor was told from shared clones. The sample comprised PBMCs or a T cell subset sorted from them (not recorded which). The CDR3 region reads CASSSSPGGDSPLHF. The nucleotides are TGCGCCAGCAGCTCGTCGCCAGGGGGAGATTCACCCCTCCACTTT. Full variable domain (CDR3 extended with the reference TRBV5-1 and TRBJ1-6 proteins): KAGVTQTPRYLIKTRGQQVTLSCSPISGHRSVSWYQQTPGQGLQFLFEYFSETQRNKGNFPGRFSGRQFSNSRSEMNVSTLELGDSALYLCASSSSPGGDSPLHFGNGTRLTVT.